This T cell receptor (beta chain) was identified in a study of T cell responses to AZD1222 COVID-19 vaccine. The study's findings and limits: Clonal diversity was possibly underestimated, and white British individuals and females predominated among donors. Spike-specific TCRs gained breadth and depth after people received two AZD1222 doses. Along spike, vaccine-associated CD4 TCRs were found throughout, with dominance at 160-218 and 743-854.

Assay: immunoSEQ multiplex PCR; the TCRdb copy retains only in-frame clones and omits some. The table lists around 150,000 clones, around 90% of them singletons. Germline assignment: CDR1 MDHEN and CDR2 SYDVKM. V dropped 5 bases and J dropped 6; count of bases not matched to a gene: 5. The CDR3 is 15 amino acids. Second-dose intervals near 4 or 12 weeks were combined. A word on this clone: No antigen is known for it.

This TCR was sampled from an adult who received the AZD1222 COVID-19 vaccine. The chain recombines TRBV28 with TRBJ1-6; TRBD1 matches 9 bases. Material: peripheral blood, obtained 28 days after the second AZD1222 dose. The CDR3 sequence is CASSPQGARNSPLHF. Here the CDR3 DNA reads TGTGCCAGCAGTCCACAGGGGGCGCGTAATTCACCCCTCCACTTT.